This is a list of T cell receptor beta chains from one sample in a study of metastatic and nonmetastatic thyroid tumors. TCRdb reprocessed the PCR reads using MiXCR. The table has 20,000 to 25,000 clones, 9.5% to 13% seen once. Sequencing used blood. The receptors here all came from a female donor with papillary thyroid cancer or a benign thyroid nodule (not recorded which). Some clones in this sample may be carry-over from other donors' samples. Each CDR3 is given with its conserved first and last residue. Fields, in order: D gene, clone size, V gene, J gene, CDR3 DNA, CDR3 protein. A D gene is named only where the DNA matches it firmly. Some rows have no size entry. The others give once, few or many, or a class for an expanded clone.

.	many	TRBV9	TRBJ2-2	TGTGCCAGCAGCCAGACCACCGGGGAGCTGTTTTTT	CASSQTTGELFF
.	many	TRBV6-1	TRBJ1-5	TGTGCCAGCAGTTCAAGACTGTCGAATCAGCCCCAGCATTTT	CASSSRLSNQPQHF
TRBD1	many	TRBV7-8	TRBJ1-2	TGTGCCAGCAGCTTAACCGGACAGGGAGGGCACTATGGCTACACCTTC	CASSLTGQGGHYGYTF
.	many	TRBV27	TRBJ2-2	TGTGCCAGCAGTCCCCTAACCGGGGAGCTGTTTTTT	CASSPLTGELFF
.	many	TRBV12-3/TRBV12-4	TRBJ2-7	TGTGCCAGCAGTTTCGATCCAAGGTTTAGCGTAGCTCGCTACTACGAGCAGTACTTC	CASSFDPRFSVARYYEQYF
.	many	TRBV30	TRBJ2-2	TGTGCCTGGGGCCAGACAGGGAACACCGGGGAGCTGTTTTTT	CAWGQTGNTGELFF
TRBD2	many	TRBV20-1	TRBJ2-7	TGCAGTGCAGAACTAGCGGGAGGCACCTACGAGCAGTACTTC	CSAELAGGTYEQYF
TRBD1	many	TRBV5-1	TRBJ2-7	TGCGCCAGCAGCTTGTCCGGACAGGGGTACGAGCAGTACTTC	CASSLSGQGYEQYF
.	many	TRBV4-2	TRBJ2-2	TGTGCCAGCAGCCCCAAAGGGACCGGTAACACCGGGGAGCTGTTTTTT	CASSPKGTGNTGELFF
.	many	TRBV6-1	TRBJ1-5	TGTGCCAGCAGTCCCCGTTCGGGGTATCAGCCCCAGCATTTT	CASSPRSGYQPQHF
TRBD1	many	TRBV5-1	TRBJ2-2	TGCGCCAGCAGCTTCGGGACAGCGAACACCGGGGAGCTGTTTTTT	CASSFGTANTGELFF
TRBD1	.	TRBV11-1	TRBJ2-2	TGTGCCAGCAGCTATACGACAGGGAGAACCGGGGAGCTGTTTTTT	CASSYTTGRTGELFF
.	many	TRBV27	TRBJ2-3	TGTGCCAGCAGTTTATACAAGGGGCACGACACAGATACGCAGTATTTT	CASSLYKGHDTDTQYF
.	many	TRBV6-1	TRBJ2-7	TGTGCCAGCAGATCCTCATCAACCTACGAGCAGTACTTC	CASRSSSTYEQYF
.	many	TRBV30	TRBJ2-7	TGTGCCTGGACAGGGCAGGGCGAGCAGTACTTC	CAWTGQGEQYF
.	few	TRBV27	TRBJ2-1	TGTGCCAGCAGTTTAGTGGAGTACAATGAGCAGTTCTTC	CASSLVEYNEQFF
.	many	TRBV7-3	TRBJ2-1	TGTGCCAGCAGTAATCTCGTTAGTGAGCAGTTCTTC	CASSNLVSEQFF
.	many	TRBV3-1	TRBJ1-3	TGTGCCAGCAGCCCAGGTCCCGTTCTTGGAAACACCATATATTTT	CASSPGPVLGNTIYF
.	.	TRBV4-2	TRBJ1-6	TGTGCCAGCAGCCAAGAAGAGTCGGTCTATAATTCACCCCTCCACTTT	CASSQEESVYNSPLHF
.	many	TRBV7-2	TRBJ2-3	TGTGCCAGCAGCTTAACTAGGTTGGACACAGATACGCAGTATTTT	CASSLTRLDTDTQYF
.	.	TRBV6-4	TRBJ2-1	TGTGCCAGCAGTGACCACGGATCCTCCTACAATGAGCAGTTCTTC	CASSDHGSSYNEQFF
.	many	TRBV20-1	TRBJ2-7	TGCAGTGCTAGAGATGGGGGAGTCTCCCTCCTACCCTACGAGCAGTACTTC	CSARDGGVSLLPYEQYF
.	many	TRBV20-1	TRBJ1-1	TGCAGTGCTAGCCGAGGACAGACGAACACTGAAGCTTTCTTT	CSASRGQTNTEAFF
TRBD1	few	TRBV3-1	TRBJ2-4	TGTGCCAGCAGCCTCGGGACAGTTCCAAACATTCAGTACTTC	CASSLGTVPNIQYF
.	many	TRBV20-1	TRBJ1-4	TGCAGTGCTAGCAGGCAGAGTAATGAAAAACTGTTTTTT	CSASRQSNEKLFF
TRBD1	many	TRBV11-2	TRBJ2-7	TGTGCCAGCACCCGGGACAGGTCGGGCGAGCAGTACTTC	CASTRDRSGEQYF
TRBD2	many	TRBV4-1	TRBJ2-5	TGCGCCAGCAGCCAAGACCGGACTAGCGGGAGGGAGACCCAGTACTTC	CASSQDRTSGRETQYF
TRBD2	few	TRBV12-3/TRBV12-4	TRBJ2-3	TGTGCCAGCAGTTTCCCTAGCGGGGGGGCGAAACACACAGATACGCAGTATTTT	CASSFPSGGAKHTDTQYF
.	many	TRBV2	TRBJ2-7	TGTGCCAGCAGTATAGGGAGCTCCTACGAGCAGTACTTC	CASSIGSSYEQYF
TRBD2	many	TRBV20-1	TRBJ2-1	TGCAGCCGGCGCCCAGGCCTAGCGGACCGTCCCTACAATGAGCAGTTCTTC	CSRRPGLADRPYNEQFF
.	many	TRBV7-2	TRBJ2-7	TGTGCCAGCAGCTTAAGGGTTGTTAAGGGATTCGAGCAGTACTTC	CASSLRVVKGFEQYF